These T cell receptor beta chains were read from a single sample in a study of regulatory T cells in long-lasting Graves disease. TCRdb redid the calling of the multiplex PCR reads with MiXCR, one entry per CDR3 protein. The data contain some 280,000 distinct CDR3 sequences, around 20% of them singletons. The sequenced sample was peripheral blood mononuclear cells (PBMCs), obtained when the disease was refractory, from a patient treated with antithyroid drugs. The source is a female donor with Graves disease. CDR3s include the opening cysteine and the closing phenylalanine or tryptophan. A D gene is named only where the DNA matches it firmly. Clone size appears in some rows only: once, few, many, or a class for an expanded clone.

TRBJ2-7	many	TRBV28	.	CASSPALGLKLYEQYF	TGTGCCAGCAGCCCCGCGCTGGGACTCAAGCTCTACGAGCAGTACTTC
TRBJ1-1	.	TRBV3-1	.	CASSQGTRVVGTEAFF	TGTGCCAGCAGCCAAGGAACAAGGGTAGTTGGCACTGAAGCTTTCTTT
TRBJ2-7	many	TRBV6-1	TRBD1	CARYRTGDYEQYF	TGTGCAAGGTATAGGACAGGGGACTACGAGCAGTACTTC
TRBJ2-7	few	TRBV18	.	CASSPRQNSYEQYF	TGTGCCAGCTCACCACGGCAGAACTCCTACGAGCAGTACTTC
TRBJ1-6	.	TRBV20-1	.	CSATGKVANSPLHF	TGCAGTGCTACCGGGAAGGTTGCCAATTCACCCCTCCACTTT
TRBJ1-6	.	TRBV6-9	TRBD1	CASSYSGGLNNSPLHF	TGTGCCAGCAGTTACTCAGGGGGCTTGAATAATTCACCCCTCCACTTT
TRBJ1-6	.	TRBV5-5	TRBD1	CASSHNLGQGTRSPLHF	TGTGCCAGCAGTCATAACCTAGGACAGGGCACCCGGTCACCCCTCCACTTT
TRBJ1-1	.	TRBV7-9	.	CASSSLPGNTEAFF	TGTGCCAGCAGCTCCCTCCCGGGAAACACTGAAGCTTTCTTT
TRBJ1-1	many	TRBV29-1	TRBD1	CSEQGAIGGREAFF	TGCAGCGAACAGGGGGCGATTGGGGGGCGGGAAGCTTTCTTT
TRBJ1-6	many	TRBV30	.	CAWRRNSLDNSPLHF	TGTGCCTGGAGGAGAAACTCTCTTGATAATTCACCCCTCCACTTT
TRBJ1-2	few	TRBV6-4	.	CASRGSESYGVHGYTF	TGTGCCAGCAGAGGATCTGAATCCTATGGAGTGCATGGCTACACCTTC
TRBJ2-5	many	TRBV11-2	.	CASSAEEETQYF	TGTGCCAGCAGCGCAGAGGAAGAGACCCAGTACTTC
TRBJ2-7	many	TRBV5-5	TRBD1	CASSRPGQGTYEQYF	TGTGCCAGCAGCCGACCGGGACAGGGGACCTACGAGCAGTACTTC
TRBJ1-1	many	TRBV20-1	.	CSARTIGGRPEAFF	TGCAGTGCTAGAACGATCGGAGGGAGACCTGAAGCTTTCTTT
TRBJ1-4	few	TRBV27	.	CASSFGFATNEKLFF	TGTGCCAGCAGTTTCGGGTTTGCTACTAATGAAAAACTGTTTTTT
TRBJ1-6	few	TRBV27	.	CASSLAVNSPLHF	TGTGCCAGCAGTTTGGCAGTTAATTCACCCCTCCACTTT
TRBJ1-1	many	TRBV5-1	.	CASSLFGEAFF	TGCGCCAGCAGCTTGTTTGGTGAAGCTTTCTTT
TRBJ1-3	few	TRBV12-3/TRBV12-4	.	CASSLFRNTIYF	TGTGCCAGCAGTTTGTTTCGAAACACCATATATTTT
TRBJ2-7	many	TRBV5-5	.	CASSLGPRDYEQYF	TGTGCCAGCAGCTTGGGTCCGAGGGACTACGAGCAGTACTTC
TRBJ2-2	few	TRBV11-1	.	CASSRTGINIGELFF	TGTGCCAGCAGCCGCACAGGGATAAACATCGGGGAGCTGTTTTTT
TRBJ2-1	few	TRBV15	.	CATSTPNRAGQFF	TGTGCCACCAGCACCCCAAACAGGGCAGGGCAGTTCTTC
TRBJ2-7	.	TRBV6-4	.	CASSVVGGLCEQYF	TGTGCCAGCAGTGTGGTTGGAGGGTTGTGCGAGCAGTACTTC
TRBJ2-2	once	TRBV6-1	.	CASRNTGTGELFF	TGTGCCAGCAGAAATACAGGGACCGGGGAGCTGTTTTTT
TRBJ2-2	.	TRBV10-3	.	CAIKPYTNTGELFF	TGTGCCATCAAACCTTACACGAACACCGGGGAGCTGTTTTTT
TRBJ2-7	.	TRBV29-1	.	CSVVSGARFEQYF	TGCAGCGTTGTATCAGGGGCCCGCTTCGAGCAGTACTTC
TRBJ2-2	few	TRBV24-1	.	CATSGAPGELFF	TGTGCCACCAGTGGAGCACCCGGGGAGCTGTTTTTT
TRBJ2-7	many	TRBV20-1	.	CSARGQERPYEQYF	TGCAGTGCTAGAGGGCAGGAGAGGCCCTACGAGCAGTACTTC
TRBJ2-2	.	TRBV29-1	.	CSVTGPNTGELFF	TGCAGCGTAACAGGGCCGAACACCGGGGAGCTGTTTTTT
TRBJ2-7	.	TRBV5-1	.	CASSPGRDSYEQYF	TGCGCCAGCAGCCCGGGACGGGACTCCTACGAGCAGTACTTC
TRBJ2-6	.	TRBV5-1	.	CASSLPRTLPGSGTNVLTF	TGCGCCAGCAGCTTGCCCCGGACCCTACCCGGCTCTGGGACCAACGTCCTGACTTTC
TRBJ2-7	many	TRBV7-2	TRBD2	CASSSVSGSSYEQYF	TGTGCCAGCAGCTCCGTAAGCGGGAGCTCCTACGAGCAGTACTTC
TRBJ2-7	.	TRBV20-1	TRBD1	CSALTGTGSYEQYF	TGCAGTGCTTTGACCGGGACAGGGTCCTACGAGCAGTACTTC
TRBJ2-5	.	TRBV20-1	.	CSARPPLAQETQYF	TGCAGTGCTAGACCCCCTCTAGCGCAAGAGACCCAGTACTTC
TRBJ2-5	.	TRBV7-9	.	CASSSPSDWTQETQYF	TGTGCCAGCAGCTCCCCCTCGGATTGGACCCAAGAGACCCAGTACTTC
TRBJ1-2	many	TRBV7-8	TRBD1	CASSPTGGPSYGYTF	TGTGCCAGCAGCCCTACAGGGGGCCCCTCCTATGGCTACACCTTC
TRBJ1-6	.	TRBV29-1	.	CSVDTEANSPLHF	TGCAGCGTTGACACGGAGGCCAATTCACCCCTCCACTTT
TRBJ2-7	many	TRBV20-1	TRBD2	CSAMSSGPYEQYF	TGCAGTGCTATGTCTAGCGGTCCCTACGAGCAGTACTTC
TRBJ1-4	few	TRBV7-3	.	CASSPRSLGRRTNEKLFF	TGTGCCAGCAGCCCACGAAGTTTGGGGCGCAGGACTAATGAAAAACTGTTTTTT
TRBJ1-5	many	TRBV11-2	.	CASSQDDQPQHF	TGTGCCAGCAGCCAGGATGATCAGCCCCAGCATTTT
TRBJ1-2	many	TRBV20-1	TRBD1	CSARVLLGDRGRYGYTF	TGCAGTGCTAGAGTGCTCCTGGGGGACAGGGGGCGTTATGGCTACACCTTC
TRBJ2-7	.	TRBV6-1	.	CASGQSAYEQYF	TGTGCCAGTGGACAGAGTGCCTACGAGCAGTACTTC
TRBJ2-7	many	TRBV19	.	CASSRTLTYEQYF	TGTGCCAGTAGTCGGACACTTACCTACGAGCAGTACTTC
TRBJ1-4	many	TRBV20-1	TRBD1	CSAAPGTGSEKLFF	TGCAGTGCTGCACCAGGGACAGGGAGTGAAAAACTGTTTTTT
TRBJ2-7	.	TRBV3-1	TRBD2	CASSQRDWGGGSYEQYF	TGTGCCAGCAGCCAAAGGGATTGGGGGGGGGGGTCCTACGAGCAGTACTTC
TRBJ1-5	many	TRBV28	TRBD1	CASSLPDRGHRGQHF	TGTGCCAGCAGTCTCCCGGACAGGGGGCATAGGGGACAGCATTTT
TRBJ2-1	.	TRBV13	TRBD2	CASSSGLAGGNEQFF	TGTGCCAGCAGCTCAGGACTAGCGGGAGGGAATGAGCAGTTCTTC
TRBJ2-3	once	TRBV12-3/TRBV12-4	TRBD2	CASTLSPSGRIADTQYF	TGTGCCAGCACCCTCTCCCCTAGCGGGAGGATCGCAGATACGCAGTATTTT
TRBJ2-7	many	TRBV6-1	TRBD2	CASRTIGLAGVYEQYF	TGTGCCAGCAGAACCATCGGACTAGCGGGAGTCTACGAGCAGTACTTC
TRBJ2-7	.	TRBV29-1	.	CSVGSPGEQYF	TGCAGCGTTGGATCGCCGGGCGAGCAGTACTTC
TRBJ1-4	few	TRBV12-3/TRBV12-4	.	CASIAATNEKLFF	TGTGCCAGCATCGCTGCAACTAATGAAAAACTGTTTTTT
TRBJ2-7	many	TRBV11-3	.	CASSGRRHEQYF	TGTGCCAGCAGCGGGAGGCGCCACGAGCAGTACTTC
TRBJ1-2	few	TRBV30	.	CAWSVSPAGYTF	TGTGCCTGGAGTGTATCCCCGGCAGGCTACACCTTC
TRBJ2-5	many	TRBV28	.	CASSWGTGRTQETQYF	TGTGCCAGCAGTTGGGGTACGGGCAGGACCCAAGAGACCCAGTACTTC